The entry that follows covers one TCR beta chain sequence. Its antigen remains unidentified. No much larger clonotype is one base removed from it; base qualities were not supplied. These data originate in a study of shared clonotypes between healthy human individuals (TCRdb year 2020). For context, the study as a whole: Three men and a couple of women, aged 18 to 49 years, made up the cohort. For each donor, CD4 naive and CD4 memory were each given three plates, CD8 naive was given two plates, and CD8 memory was given one plate. To estimate repertoire size and how much clonotype sharing occurs between individuals, the study deeply sequenced the blood TCR repertoires of 4 to 6 healthy adults. Different laboratories and diverse techniques were used to prepare libraries and sequence TCR repertoires, to increase sequencing depth and limit assay-specific biases. Leukapheresis yielded between about 0.85 and 9.5 billion PBMCs per donor. Results and caveats for the whole study, not just this receptor: Incomplete sequencing was indicated by rarefaction of sorted-subset datasets, despite the large sequencing depth. Pairwise subsampling led to the expectation that sequencing depth would affect the degree of clonotype sharing among donors. Sampling was restricted to blood, and TCR repertoires in tissues likely differ from the TCR repertoires found in blood. When several donors were compared, the shared fraction of clonotypes was about 5.4% for naive CD4, around 3.5% for naive CD8, 2.3% for memory CD4, and less than 0.5% for memory CD8. The genetic and exposure-history diversity represented was limited by the small number of donors. Clonotypes shared by all four sorted-subset donors showed higher generation probabilities than non-shared clonotypes. Naive subsets generally had larger estimated clonotype richness than memory subsets did.

TCR CDR3 regions were amplified from genomic DNA by multiplex PCR using the deep immunoSEQ assay. Extracted genomic DNA from each cell subset was spread evenly across all wells of several immunoSEQ 96-well plates, with each plate serving as a replicate. For sorted subsets, approximately 190 ng of genomic DNA, equivalent to 30,000 or so T cell genomes, went into each replicate PCR. The purified libraries were quantified using a Qubit 3.0 fluorometer, sized with a Bioanalyzer 2100, and then quantified again using the KAPA Library Quantification kit. Every immunoSEQ 96-well plate was sequenced on a separate single-read 150-cycle Illumina NextSeq 550 flow cell. The authors processed their data as follows. Because only junctional sequences without quality scores were contained in the immunoSEQ output, filtering matching that applied to full-length reads could not be performed. Sequences were annotated with PyIR, a Python wrapper for IgBLAST v1.9, and V/J genes and CDR3 were assigned using IMGT germline references. Any read was removed if the V/J assignment was weak (E-value above 1e-6), the CDR3 was missing, or the read contained stop codons, out-of-frame junctions, or ambiguous translated residues. V3J clonotypes were defined as sequences sharing the same inferred V gene, J gene, and CDR3 amino acid sequence. To compute the percentage overlap between repertoires, the number of shared unique clonotypes was divided by the size of the smaller repertoire. Repertoire richness was assessed with RTK rarefaction, the Chao1 estimator, and Recon v2.1 estimates of unobserved clonotypes. OLGA was used to compute generation probabilities for all TCRbeta clonotypes that the gDNA method yielded from a handful of donors. TCRdb carries this immuneACCESS record with in-frame sequences only. Its versions omit some clonotypes, under half of them owing to an unresolved V gene in the studies checked, with the rest unexplained. The V and J calls and clone size are taken from that table; D and trimming were inferred from the DNA. In this sample the table shows hundreds of thousands of clones, about three quarters of which occur a single time. The top ten hold 1.8% of the sample.

Donors were healthy HIV-negative adults with no recently reported acute infections or vaccinations. Only Caucasian adults living in Nashville, Tennessee, USA were represented among the donors. CD4+ T cells were enriched by magnetic negative selection, after which naive cells were positively selected on CD45RA and the negative fraction was taken as the memory subset. After blood collection by leukapheresis, PBMCs were isolated using Ficoll-Histopaque density gradient centrifugation and then cryopreserved in the vapor phase of liquid nitrogen. Analytical flow cytometry was used to check the purity and quantity of every magnetically sorted T cell population. Each sorted fraction had its genomic DNA isolated and then quantified by UV absorbance on a Nanodrop 2000c. After removal of 1 base from V and 4 bases from J, the junction retains 16 bases not matched to a gene. The germline V gene supplies CDR1 LGHNA and CDR2 YNFKEQ. The CDR3 numbers 19 residues from cysteine through phenylalanine. The only DNA kept is the CDR3, 57 bases in frame from the first base.

Sequencing input: memory CD4+ T cells sorted from blood. The cell subset or site label, as the study defines it: CD45RA-negative fraction. This receptor was obtained from a woman younger than 45 in good health. The V and J segments used are TRBV4-2 and TRBJ2-3; the central 8 bases match TRBD1. The CDR3 region has the sequence CASSQGGGRGLRESDTQYF. The bases read TGTGCCAGCAGCCAAGGAGGAGGCAGGGGGCTAAGAGAGTCAGATACGCAGTATTTT.